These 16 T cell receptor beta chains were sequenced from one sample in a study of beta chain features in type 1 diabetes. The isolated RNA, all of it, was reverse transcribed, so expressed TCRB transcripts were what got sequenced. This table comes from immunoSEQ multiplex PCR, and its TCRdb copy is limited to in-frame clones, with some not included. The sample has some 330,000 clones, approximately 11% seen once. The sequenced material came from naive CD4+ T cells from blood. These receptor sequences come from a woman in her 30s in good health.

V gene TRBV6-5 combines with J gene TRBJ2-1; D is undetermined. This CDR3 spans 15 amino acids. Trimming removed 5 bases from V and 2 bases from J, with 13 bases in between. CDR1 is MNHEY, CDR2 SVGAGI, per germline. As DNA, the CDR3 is TGTGCCAGCAGTCGAAGGAGTCCAGCCTACAATGAGCAGTTCTTC. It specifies CASSRRSPAYNEQFF.

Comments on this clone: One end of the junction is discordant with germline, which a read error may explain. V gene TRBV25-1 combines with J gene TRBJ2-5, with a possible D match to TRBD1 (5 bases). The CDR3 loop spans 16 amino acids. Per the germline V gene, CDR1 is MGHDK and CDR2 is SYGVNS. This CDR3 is CASSVQTAGPQKTQYF. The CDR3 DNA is TGTGCCAGCAGTGTCCAAACGGCAGGGCCCCAAAAGACCCAGTACTTC.

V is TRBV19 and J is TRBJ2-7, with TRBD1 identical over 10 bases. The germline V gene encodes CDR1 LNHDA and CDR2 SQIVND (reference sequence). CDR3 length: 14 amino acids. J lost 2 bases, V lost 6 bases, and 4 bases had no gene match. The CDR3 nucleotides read TGTGCCAGTAGGCGGACAGGGGGGCCCTACGAGCAGTACTTC. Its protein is CASRRTGGPYEQYF.

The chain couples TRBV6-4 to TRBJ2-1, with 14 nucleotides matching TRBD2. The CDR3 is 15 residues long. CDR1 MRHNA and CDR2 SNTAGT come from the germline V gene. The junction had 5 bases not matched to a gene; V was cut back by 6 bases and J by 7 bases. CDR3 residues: CASSPGTSGSNEQFF. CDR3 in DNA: TGTGCCAGCAGCCCGGGGACTAGCGGGAGTAATGAGCAGTTCTTC.

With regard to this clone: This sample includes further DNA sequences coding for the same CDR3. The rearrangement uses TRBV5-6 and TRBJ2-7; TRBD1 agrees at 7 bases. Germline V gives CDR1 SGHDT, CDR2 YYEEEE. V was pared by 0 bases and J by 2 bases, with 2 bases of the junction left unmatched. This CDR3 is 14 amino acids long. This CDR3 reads CASSLGQGPYEQYF. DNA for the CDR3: TGTGCCAGCAGCTTGGGACAGGGACCCTACGAGCAGTACTTC.

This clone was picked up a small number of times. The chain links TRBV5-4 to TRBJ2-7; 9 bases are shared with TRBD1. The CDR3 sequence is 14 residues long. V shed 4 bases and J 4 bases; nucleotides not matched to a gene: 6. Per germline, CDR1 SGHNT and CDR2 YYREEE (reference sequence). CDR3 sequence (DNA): TGTGCCAGCAGCGAGGGACAGGGTAGGTACGAGCAGTACTTC. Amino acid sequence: CASSEGQGRYEQYF.

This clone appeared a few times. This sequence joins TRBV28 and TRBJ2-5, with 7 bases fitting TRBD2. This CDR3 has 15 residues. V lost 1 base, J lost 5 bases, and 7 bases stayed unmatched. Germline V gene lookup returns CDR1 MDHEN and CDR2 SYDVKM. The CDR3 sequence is CASSLSAGRVETQYF. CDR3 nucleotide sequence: TGTGCCAGCAGTTTATCTGCAGGGAGGGTCGAGACCCAGTACTTC.

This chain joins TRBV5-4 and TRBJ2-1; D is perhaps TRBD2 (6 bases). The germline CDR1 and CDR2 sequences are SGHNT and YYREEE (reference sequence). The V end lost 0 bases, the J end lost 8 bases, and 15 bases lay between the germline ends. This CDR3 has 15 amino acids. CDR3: CASSLAREWEYEQFF. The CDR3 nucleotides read TGTGCCAGCAGCTTGGCTCGGGAGTGGGAGTATGAGCAGTTCTTC.

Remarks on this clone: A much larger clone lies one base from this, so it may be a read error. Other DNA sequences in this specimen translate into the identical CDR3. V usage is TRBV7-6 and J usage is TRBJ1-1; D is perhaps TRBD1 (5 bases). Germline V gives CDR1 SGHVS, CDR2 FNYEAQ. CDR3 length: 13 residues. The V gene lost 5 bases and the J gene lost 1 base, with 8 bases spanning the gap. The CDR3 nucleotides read TGTGCCAGCAGCCTAGGACAGAACACTGAAGCTTTCTTT. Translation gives CASSLGQNTEAFF.

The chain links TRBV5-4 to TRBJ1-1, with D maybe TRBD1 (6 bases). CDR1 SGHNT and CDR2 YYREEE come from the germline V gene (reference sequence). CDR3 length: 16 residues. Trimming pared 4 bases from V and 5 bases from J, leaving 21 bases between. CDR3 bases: TGTGCCAGCAGCCACGAGACAGGAGCCTTCGAGACTGAAGCTTTCTTT. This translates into CASSHETGAFETEAFF.

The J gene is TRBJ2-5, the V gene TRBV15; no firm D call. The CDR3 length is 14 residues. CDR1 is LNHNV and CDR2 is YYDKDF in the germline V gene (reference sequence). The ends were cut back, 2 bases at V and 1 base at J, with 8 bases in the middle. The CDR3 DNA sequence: TGTGCCACCAGCAGAACGCAGGTCCAAGAGACCCAGTACTTC. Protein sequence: CATSRTQVQETQYF.

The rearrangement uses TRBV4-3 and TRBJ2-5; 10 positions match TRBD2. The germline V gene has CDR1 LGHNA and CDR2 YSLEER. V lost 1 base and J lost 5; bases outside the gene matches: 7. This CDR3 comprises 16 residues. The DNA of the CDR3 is TGCGCCAGCAGCCAAGGCCCTAGCGGGAGTCGGGAGACCCAGTACTTC. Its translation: CASSQGPSGSRETQYF.

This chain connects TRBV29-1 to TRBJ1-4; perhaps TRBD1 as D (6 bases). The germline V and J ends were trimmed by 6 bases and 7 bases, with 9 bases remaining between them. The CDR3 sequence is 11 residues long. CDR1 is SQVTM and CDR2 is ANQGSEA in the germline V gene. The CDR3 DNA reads TGCAGCGTGAGGGGGTCTGAAAAACTGTTTTTT. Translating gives CSVRGSEKLFF.

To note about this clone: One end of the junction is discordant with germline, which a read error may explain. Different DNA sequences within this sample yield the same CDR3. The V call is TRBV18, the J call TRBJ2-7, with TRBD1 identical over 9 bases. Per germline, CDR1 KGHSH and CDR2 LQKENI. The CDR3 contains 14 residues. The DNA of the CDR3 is TGTGCCAGTTCACCGGGACAGGGAACCTACGAGCAGTACTTC. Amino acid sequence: CASSPGQGTYEQYF.

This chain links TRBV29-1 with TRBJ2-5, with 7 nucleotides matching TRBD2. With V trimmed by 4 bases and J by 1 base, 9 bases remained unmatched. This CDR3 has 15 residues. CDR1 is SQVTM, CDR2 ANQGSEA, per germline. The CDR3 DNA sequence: TGCAGCGTTGGGGGGTCTAGCGGCCTCCAAGAGACCCAGTACTTC. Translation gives CSVGGSSGLQETQYF.

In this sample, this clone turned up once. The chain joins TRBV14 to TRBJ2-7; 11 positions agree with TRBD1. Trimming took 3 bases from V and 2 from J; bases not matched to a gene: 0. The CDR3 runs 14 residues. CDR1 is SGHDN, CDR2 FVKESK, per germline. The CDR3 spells CASSQGQGAYEQYF. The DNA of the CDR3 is TGTGCCAGCAGCCAGGGACAGGGGGCCTACGAGCAGTACTTC.